This is a list of T cell receptor beta chains from one sample in a study of blood T cell repertoires in COVID-19. Sequencing used immunoSEQ multiplex PCR; TCRdb keeps in-frame clones, though not all of them. The sample gives over 250,000 clones, about 89% of which show up once; approximately 2.2% is in the top ten. Specimen: peripheral blood. All receptors come from a man aged 50 to 60 with acute or convalescent COVID-19. Both conserved end residues are part of each CDR3. The D gene is left open where the match is weak. The size of a clone is reported for some rows only, either as once, few or many, or as a class for expanded clones.

v_gene	j_gene	abundance	d_gene	CDR3aa	CDR3nt
TRBV6-5	TRBJ2-7	NA	TRBD1	CASSYQDRVNF	TGTGCCAGCAGTTATCAGGACAGGGTGAACTTC
TRBV12-3/TRBV12-4	TRBJ1-1	NA	TRBD1	CASSLKGGVRAFF	TGTGCCAGCAGTTTGAAAGGGGGCGTGAGGGCTTTCTTT
TRBV7-3	TRBJ2-3	NA	NA	CASSSRLVNTDTQYF	TGTGCCAGCAGCTCGCGACTAGTGAACACAGATACGCAGTATTTT
TRBV20-1	TRBJ2-3	NA	TRBD2	CSASDPRGGAMDTQYF	TGCAGTGCTAGTGACCCCCGCGGGGGGGCGATGGATACGCAGTATTTT
TRBV4-1	TRBJ1-4	once	NA	CASSQESTRNEKLFF	TGCGCCAGCAGCCAAGAATCCACAAGAAATGAAAAACTGTTTTTT
TRBV4-1	TRBJ1-2	NA	NA	CASSQREGYGYTF	TGCGCCAGCAGCCAACGGGAAGGCTATGGCTACACCTTC
TRBV19	TRBJ1-1	few	NA	CASSHTVGNTEAFF	TGTGCCAGTAGTCACACAGTGGGTAACACTGAAGCTTTCTTT
TRBV6-5	TRBJ2-2	NA	TRBD2	CASRAQRGPAGELFF	TGTGCCAGCAGAGCCCAGCGGGGGCCAGCCGGGGAGCTGTTTTTT
TRBV9	TRBJ1-1	NA	NA	CASSVGGGGSEAFF	TGTGCCAGCAGCGTAGGTGGGGGAGGGTCTGAAGCTTTCTTT
TRBV13	TRBJ2-6	NA	NA	CASSRFSGANVLTF	TGTGCCAGCAGCCGGTTTTCTGGGGCCAACGTCCTGACTTTC
TRBV20-1	TRBJ1-5	once	NA	CSASPGVANQPQHF	TGCAGTGCTAGTCCGGGGGTGGCCAATCAGCCCCAGCATTTT
TRBV5-1	TRBJ2-1	few	NA	CASGSSYNEQFF	TGCGCCAGCGGTAGCTCCTACAATGAGCAGTTCTTC
TRBV5-5	TRBJ1-5	NA	NA	CASSLAVANQPQHF	TGTGCCAGCAGCTTGGCAGTCGCTAATCAGCCCCAGCATTTT
TRBV2	TRBJ1-1	NA	TRBD1	CAVWVLRGRNTEAFF	TGTGCCGTCTGGGTTCTCAGGGGGAGGAACACTGAAGCTTTCTTT
TRBV5-1	TRBJ2-2	NA	NA	CASGQTGGELFF	TGCGCCAGCGGTCAAACGGGCGGGGAGCTGTTTTTT
TRBV12-3/TRBV12-4	TRBJ1-3	NA	NA	CGAGPSGNTIYF	TGTGGCGCAGGGCCCTCGGGAAACACCATATATTTT
TRBV5-1	TRBJ1-1	NA	NA	CASRATPSTEAFF	TGCGCCAGCAGAGCTACCCCGAGCACTGAAGCTTTCTTT
TRBV27	TRBJ1-1	NA	TRBD1	CASSLLSRTGRNTEAFF	TGTGCCAGCAGTTTACTATCCCGGACAGGGAGGAACACTGAAGCTTTCTTT
TRBV19	TRBJ1-6	NA	TRBD1	CATGTGLVSPLHF	TGTGCCACTGGGACAGGGTTGGTTTCACCCCTCCACTTT
TRBV7-2	TRBJ1-6	NA	NA	CASSLVNSPLHF	TGTGCCAGCAGCTTAGTAAATTCACCCCTCCACTTT
TRBV14	TRBJ2-1	NA	NA	CASSQVGANEQFF	TGTGCCAGCAGCCAAGTTGGAGCGAATGAGCAGTTCTTC
TRBV5-1	TRBJ2-5	once	TRBD2	CASSSGGLAGGPGETQYF	TGCGCCAGCAGCTCCGGTGGACTAGCGGGGGGGCCTGGAGAGACCCAGTACTTC
TRBV3-1/TRBV3-2	TRBJ1-6	few	TRBD1	CASSQEGQGGSPLHF	TGTGCCAGCAGCCAAGAGGGACAGGGAGGCTCACCCCTCCACTTT
TRBV29-1	TRBJ2-7	once	NA	CSVDLATGSYEQYF	TGCAGCGTTGACCTCGCGACAGGCTCCTACGAGCAGTACTTC
TRBV9	TRBJ2-5	NA	TRBD1	CASSTHRQGRETQYF	TGTGCCAGCAGCACACACCGACAGGGGAGGGAGACCCAGTACTTC
TRBV7-8	TRBJ2-1	NA	NA	CASSLGADNSYNEQFF	TGTGCCAGCAGCTTAGGGGCGGACAACTCCTACAATGAGCAGTTCTTC